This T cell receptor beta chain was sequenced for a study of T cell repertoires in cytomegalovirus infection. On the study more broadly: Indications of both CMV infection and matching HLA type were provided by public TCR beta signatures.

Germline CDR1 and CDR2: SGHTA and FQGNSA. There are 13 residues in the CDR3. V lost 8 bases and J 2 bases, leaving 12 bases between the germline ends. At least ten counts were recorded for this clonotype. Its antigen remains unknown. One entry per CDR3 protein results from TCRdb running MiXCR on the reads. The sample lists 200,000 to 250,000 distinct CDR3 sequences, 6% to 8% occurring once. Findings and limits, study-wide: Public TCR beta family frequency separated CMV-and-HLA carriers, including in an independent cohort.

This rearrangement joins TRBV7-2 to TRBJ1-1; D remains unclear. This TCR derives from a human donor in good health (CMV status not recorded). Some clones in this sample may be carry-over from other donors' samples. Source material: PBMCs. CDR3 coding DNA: TGTGCCAGCTGCCGAGGCAGAAACACTGAAGCTTTCTTT. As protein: CASCRGRNTEAFF.